Listed below are T cell receptor beta chains from one sample, sequenced in a study of T-cell reconstitution after alpha-beta-depleted transplantation in children. Each CDR3 protein is one row after TCRdb ran MiXCR on the PCR reads. The table includes hundreds of thousands of distinct CDR3 sequences, about 16% detected once. This specimen consisted of PBMCs, mostly from graft donor cells, obtained 360 days after TCRalphabeta/CD19-depleted stem cell transplant. These receptors were obtained from a male patient under 18 who had a stem cell transplant for acute lymphoblastic leukemia, so the T cells may come from the graft donor. CDR3s leave out the opening cysteine and the closing phenylalanine or tryptophan. The order of the fields is J gene, V gene, clone size, CDR3 protein. Clone size, where shown, is once, few, many, or a class for clones that have expanded.

TRBJ2-7	TRBV7-8	few	ASSLKRGGAGAYEQY
TRBJ1-3	TRBV5-1	few	ASSMGGDLLGNTIY
TRBJ1-1	TRBV21-1	few	ASSYQGHTEAF
TRBJ2-7	TRBV9	.	ASSGGTAYEQY
TRBJ2-1	TRBV5-1	many	ASSLAAGYNEQF
TRBJ2-5	TRBV5-5	.	ASSLRLSATRETQY
TRBJ2-1	TRBV5-1	.	ASSLAGTTAGGF
TRBJ1-2	TRBV6-5	.	ASSSGGADYGYT
TRBJ2-5	TRBV6-5	many	ASSYFLAGFQETQY
TRBJ2-7	TRBV20-1	.	SARDRSDGSYEQY
TRBJ2-7	TRBV2	.	ASNRQGGTYEQY
TRBJ2-1	TRBV4-1	.	ASSQPRDRAYNEQF
TRBJ1-2	TRBV29-1	.	SVGGGFGYT
TRBJ2-1	TRBV5-1	.	ASSREGRRLSSYNEQF
TRBJ2-7	TRBV5-1	.	ASSLSGSNSYEQY
TRBJ2-1	TRBV7-7	.	ASSLSGAASYNEQF
TRBJ2-1	TRBV12-3/TRBV12-4	.	ASSLEWSFGGIGNEQF
TRBJ2-5	TRBV9	.	ASSEPAPKTYRALQETQY
TRBJ2-5	TRBV29-1	few	SVEISGVYQETQY
TRBJ2-3	TRBV6-5	many	ASSYPTSGADTQY
TRBJ2-1	TRBV4-1	.	ASSPRDPQIYNEQF
TRBJ2-2	TRBV25-1	.	ASSESGTGRTGELY
TRBJ2-1	TRBV7-6	.	ASSLGGIGLGRHNEQF
TRBJ2-7	TRBV5-1	few	ASSLVLTAGWVESYEQY
TRBJ1-5	TRBV20-1	.	SAPREGNQPQH
TRBJ1-5	TRBV5-5	few	ASSQVGTNQPQH
TRBJ2-7	TRBV12-3/TRBV12-4	.	ASRTDQSGSFHEQY
TRBJ2-7	TRBV4-1	few	ASSQGLAGGLSYEQY
TRBJ1-4	TRBV18	once	ASSPLSGDLNEKLF
TRBJ2-7	TRBV6-2/TRBV6-3	.	ASSYSARRATLNEQY
TRBJ2-7	TRBV20-1	.	SARTVERDPLYEQY
TRBJ1-2	TRBV12-3/TRBV12-4	many	ASSIYGYT
TRBJ2-7	TRBV3-1	few	ASSHTGGGGEQY